Listed here are 22 T cell receptor beta chains from one sample, sequenced in a study of T cells in women clearing cervical HPV infection. Repertoires were generated with immunoSEQ multiplex PCR, while TCRdb's copy carries only in-frame clones and drops some. The table for this sample gives 15,000 to 20,000 clones. Sequencing used blood buffy coat. The receptors shown here come from a woman between 18 and 75 years old with a cervical HPV16 infection that either progressed to CIN3+ or cleared (not recorded which).

The CDR3 region is CATSGGQGPYNEQFF. The part of the CDR3 DNA that was read is TGTGCCACCAGCGGGGGACAGGGTCCATACAATGAG. The rearrangement links TRBV15 to TRBJ2-1; 9 bases line up with TRBD1. The read terminates 3 residues before the CDR3 end, so the remaining end is supplied by the germline J gene. CDR3 size: 15 residues. V trimming: 5 bases; J trimming: 4 bases; junction bases outside the gene matches: 6. Germline V gene data show CDR1 as LNHNV and CDR2 as YYDKDF (reference sequence). The full variable domain, completed using reference TRBV15 and TRBJ2-1, is DAMVIQNPRYQVTQFGKPVTLSCSQTLNHNVMYWYQQKSSQAPKLLFHYYDKDFNNEADTPDNFQSRRPNTSFCFLDIRSPGLGDTAMYLCATSGGQGPYNEQFFGPGTRLTVL.

Remarks on this clone: The DNA ends 3 residues before the CDR3 does, and the rest of the CDR3 is filled in from the germline J gene. The chain couples TRBV5-4 to TRBJ1-6; TRBD1 aligns across 9 bases. Germline V CDR1 and CDR2: SGHNT, YYREEE (reference sequence). V lost 3 bases to trimming and J lost 10 bases; unmatched junction nucleotides: 5. The length of the CDR3 is 14 residues. CDR3 sequence reads: CASSSGTGLSPLHF. The CDR3 bases that were read are TGTGCCAGCAGCTCCGGGACAGGGTTATCACCC.

A word on this clone: The CDR3 end falls 3 residues outside the read, so it is completed with the germline J gene. V is TRBV11-2 and J is TRBJ2-1, with 8 positions matching TRBD2. Germline CDR1 SGHAT, CDR2 FQNNGV. This CDR3 is built from 13 residues. V lost 6 bases, J lost 8 bases, and 6 bases stayed unmatched. The part of the CDR3 DNA that was read is TGTGCCAGCAGGAATACGGGGGGGGATGAG. This encodes CASRNTGGDE. In full, the CDR3 reads CASRNTGGDEQFF.

To note about this clone: The CDR3 goes on 3 residues after the read ends, and that part is filled in from the germline J gene. V and J are TRBV20-1 and TRBJ1-5; unclear D gene. V was trimmed by 0 bases and J by 6 bases, leaving 15 bases between them. CDR1 and CDR2 (germline): DFQATT, SNEGSKA (reference sequence). The CDR3 spans 15 residues. Incomplete CDR3 DNA: TGCAGTGCTAGAGATCCGGCGGGGAAGGGTCAGCCC. Protein product: CSARDPAGKGQP. The whole CDR3 is CSARDPAGKGQPQHF.

Points on this clone: The missing CDR3 end, 3 residues past where the read stops, is filled in from the germline J gene. The V gene is TRBV2, the J gene TRBJ1-2, with 9 bases fitting TRBD1. The CDR3 is 16 residues long. V was clipped by 8 bases and J by 0 bases; unmatched bases: 10. Germline lookup yields CDR1 SNHLY and CDR2 FYNNEI. CDR3 loop: CASDTGGAATNYGYTF. CDR3 bases read: TGTGCCAGCGACACAGGGGGCGCGGCGACTAACTATGGC.

In the case of this clone: Sequencing ends 3 residues short of the CDR3 end; the germline J gene provides the rest. The chain employs TRBV5-6 and TRBJ2-5; D is possibly TRBD2 (6 bases). CDR3 length: 15 amino acids. The germline gives CDR1 SGHDT, CDR2 YYEEEE. Trimming shortened V by 0 bases and J by 1 base, and 10 bases separated the two germline ends. Partial CDR3 DNA: TGTGCCAGCAGCTTGGTAGGGGACTTCCAAGAGACC. It is translated as CASSLVGDFQET. The entire CDR3 sequence reads CASSLVGDFQETQYF.

As to this clone: The CDR3 is cut off 3 residues early in the read; its end comes from the germline J gene. This chain uses TRBV10-3 with TRBJ2-3, with TRBD2 matching 7 bases. Trimming took 5 bases from V and 6 from J; bases not matched to a gene: 8. This CDR3 has 14 residues. The germline V gene encodes CDR1 ENHRY and CDR2 SYGVKD. The CDR3 DNA, read in part, is TGTGCCATCAGTAACCGGACTAGGGTGGATACG. It codes for CAISNRTRVDT. The full CDR3 is CAISNRTRVDTQYF.

As concerns this clone: The read terminates 3 residues ahead of where the CDR3 ends, so the germline J gene completes it. The genes are TRBV10-2 and TRBJ2-3; 10 positions match TRBD2. CDR1 is WSHSY, CDR2 SAAADI, per germline. This CDR3 is built from 19 residues. Losses at the gene ends were 6 bases for V and 2 bases for J; bases not matched to a gene: 17. The CDR3 loop reads CASRTGASGGRTLTDTQYF. CDR3 DNA (partial): TGCGCCAGCAGAACCGGGGCTAGCGGGGGCCGAACTCTCACAGATACG.

About this clone itself: The CDR3 is cut off 3 residues early in the read; its end comes from the germline J gene. The chain is built from TRBV20-1 and TRBJ1-2; a possible D gene is TRBD1 (5 bases). V lost 5 bases and J lost 2, with 21 bases in between. Germline V CDR1 and CDR2: DFQATT, SNEGSKA (reference sequence). This CDR3 has 16 residues. The sequenced CDR3 bases are TGCAGTGCTGTCGAGGCTACAAGGGGTCGGAACTATGGC. Residues: CSAVEATRGRNYG. The CDR3 in its entirety is CSAVEATRGRNYGYTF.

As regards this clone: The CDR3 goes on 3 residues after the read ends, and that part is filled in from the germline J gene. The chain carries TRBV6-2 or TRBV6-3 and TRBJ1-5; possibly TRBD1 for D (6 bases). Germline CDR1 MNHEY, CDR2 SVGEGT. V lost 8 bases and J lost 9, with 23 bases in between. The CDR3 sequence is 15 residues long. This CDR3 reads CASDRIKTPMWPQHF. Partial CDR3 DNA: TGTGCCAGCGACAGGATAAAAACGCCAATGTGGCCC.

With regard to this clone: The sequenced fragment ends 3 residues before the CDR3 boundary, so the rest is inferred from the germline J gene. J is TRBJ1-1 and V is TRBV5-1, with TRBD1 as a possible D gene (6 bases). Germline V gene lookup returns CDR1 SGHRS and CDR2 YFSETQ. The CDR3 is 15 amino acids. V was trimmed by 3 bases and J by 3 bases, leaving 15 bases between them. CDR3 DNA, as far as it was read: TGCGCCAGCAGCTCAGTCAGGGGTAAGGACACTGAA. Translated: CASSSVRGKDTE. The full CDR3 reads CASSSVRGKDTEAFF.

To note about this clone: The read ends 3 residues shy of where the CDR3 ends; the end is completed using the germline J gene. The chain carries TRBV12-5 and TRBJ2-1; the match to TRBD1 covers 10 bases. Germline V gene data show CDR1 as LGHNT and CDR2 as FRNRAP. The V gene end was trimmed by 2 bases and the J gene end by 6 bases; junction bases not matched to a gene: 4. The length of the CDR3 is 15 residues. The chain's CDR3 is CASGLYRTGGNEQFF. CDR3 DNA, as far as it was read: TGTGCTAGTGGTTTGTATAGGACAGGGGGCAATGAG.

In regard to this clone: The CDR3 is cut off 3 residues early in the read; its end comes from the germline J gene. The chain couples TRBV29-1 to TRBJ2-5, with D uncertain. The germline V gene encodes CDR1 SQVTM and CDR2 ANQGSEA. V was cut by 7 bases and J by 2 bases, with 14 bases left in between. This CDR3 region has 13 residues. The covered CDR3 bases are TGCAGCGCTGGTATAACGGTGCAAGAGACC. This translates into CSAGITVQET. The entire CDR3 protein is CSAGITVQETQYF.

About this clone: From the germline J gene comes the end of the CDR3, since the read stops 3 residues before it. The chain links TRBV5-5 to TRBJ2-7; 7 bases are a match to TRBD1. In germline, CDR1 is SGHKS, CDR2 YYEKEE (reference sequence). Trimming at V came to 3 bases and at J to 0 bases, leaving 6 bases not matched to a gene. The CDR3 has 15 residues. CDR3: CASSSRQGSSYEQYF. Partial CDR3 DNA: TGTGCCAGCAGCTCCCGACAGGGATCCTCCTACGAG.

For this clone: The CDR3 extends 3 residues past the end of the read, so its final part is completed from the germline J gene. V and J are TRBV5-1 and TRBJ1-1; 7 bases are shared with TRBD1. V lost 0 bases to trimming and J lost 6 bases; unmatched junction nucleotides: 8. The CDR3 length is 15 residues. Per germline, CDR1 SGHRS and CDR2 YFSETQ. CDR3 bases read: TGCGCCAGCAGCTTGGGCCAGGGGGAATTGGCTGAA. Translation gives CASSLGQGELAE. The entire CDR3 sequence reads CASSLGQGELAEAFF.

In the case of this clone: Read sequence stops 3 residues before the CDR3 end, and the germline J gene provides the missing end. The chain links TRBV7-3 to TRBJ2-5, with a tentative D call TRBD2 (6 bases). Between the trimmed V and J ends, which lost 4 bases and 2 bases, there was a span of 14 bases. The CDR3 spans 15 residues. Germline loops: CDR1 SGHTA, CDR2 FQGTGA. This CDR3 reads CASSWRGGQQETQYF. The covered CDR3 bases are TGTGCCAGCAGCTGGCGGGGTGGCCAGCAAGAGACC.

Details on this clone: The CDR3 goes on 3 residues after the read ends, and that part is filled in from the germline J gene. The V call is TRBV28, the J call TRBJ2-7; perhaps TRBD1 as D (5 bases). Deletions cut 2 bases from V and 4 bases from J, with 9 bases between. This CDR3 comprises 13 residues. Germline V gene sequence: CDR1 MDHEN, CDR2 SYDVKM. CDR3 sequence: CASSLSPGYEQYF. The part of the CDR3 DNA that was read is TGTGCCAGCAGTTTAAGCCCAGGGTACGAG.

On this clone: The CDR3 is cut off 3 residues early in the read; its end comes from the germline J gene. This chain uses TRBV9 with TRBJ2-2; 9 bases fit TRBD1. The junction had 9 bases not matched to a gene; V was cut back by 5 bases and J by 4 bases. The length of the CDR3 is 16 residues. Germline V lookup: CDR1 SGDLS, CDR2 YYNGEE. The CDR3 sequence is CASRRTGTGSTGELFF. The DNA read from the CDR3 is TGTGCCAGCAGGCGAACTGGGACAGGGTCCACCGGGGAG.

Turning to this clone: The CDR3 is cut off 3 residues early in the read; its end comes from the germline J gene. V usage is TRBV14 and J usage is TRBJ1-5, with D uncertain. The V and J ends lost 3 bases and 7 bases respectively, with 10 bases between them. Germline-derived CDR1 and CDR2 are SGHDN and FVKESK. This CDR3 region has 13 residues. This CDR3 reads CASSQAEKQPQHF. The sequenced CDR3 bases are TGTGCCAGCAGCCAGGCCGAGAAACAGCCC.

Concerning this clone: The missing CDR3 end, 3 residues past where the read stops, is filled in from the germline J gene. The chain joins TRBV28 to TRBJ2-3, with TRBD2 matching 10 bases. This CDR3 spans 16 amino acids. Unmatched junction bases numbered 4, after V lost 2 bases and J lost 2 bases. The germline V gene has CDR1 MDHEN and CDR2 SYDVKM. The CDR3 sequence is CASSLPLAGSTDTQYF. The CDR3 bases that were read are TGTGCCAGCAGTTTACCACTAGCGGGGTCCACAGATACG.

Points on this clone: The CDR3 extends 3 residues past the end of the read, so its final part is completed from the germline J gene. The V and J genes are TRBV18 and TRBJ1-3, with 8 positions matching TRBD1. Germline trimming cut 3 bases from V and 5 bases from J; bases unmatched to any gene: 6. Germline lookup yields CDR1 KGHSH and CDR2 LQKENI. This CDR3 has 15 residues. The DNA read from the CDR3 is TGTGCCAGCTCACCCCCCGGACAGGGACGAAACACC. Translating gives CASSPPGQGRNT. In full, the CDR3 reads CASSPPGQGRNTIYF.

A note on this clone: The read gets to within 3 residues of the CDR3 end, and the germline J gene fills in the rest. The V and J genes are TRBV28 and TRBJ1-6; 7 nucleotides line up with TRBD1. The CDR3 runs 16 residues. After removal of 5 bases from V and 9 bases from J, the junction contained 13 bases not matched to a gene. CDR1 MDHEN and CDR2 SYDVKM come from the germline V gene. The sequenced part of the CDR3 DNA is TGTGCCAGCAGTCTACAGTACAGGGGCGTGGGTTCACCC. The encoded protein is CASSLQYRGVGSP. The entire CDR3 protein is CASSLQYRGVGSPLHF.